This entry describes one T cell receptor (beta chain). This receptor's antigen is unknown. Base qualities were left out, and no much larger clone turns up one base away. The trial excluded patients who had a history of autoimmune disease or who were on systemic immunosuppression. Peripheral blood for TCR sequencing was collected from all dose cohorts at baseline, on cycle 4 day 1, and on cycle 7 day 1. Samples came from an open-label, multicenter, first-in-human phase I dose-escalation trial of ivuxolimab. The trial enrolled adults with locally advanced or metastatic head and neck squamous cell, hepatocellular, melanoma or renal cell carcinoma. Before TCR sequencing, CD4+ T cells and CD8+ T cells from peripheral blood were sorted into separate populations. To sequence the TCRbeta CDR3 region, genomic DNA was isolated from the sorted cells. The immunoSEQ Assay was used for sequencing of TCRbeta CDR3 regions. Drawn from immuneACCESS, this table holds only the in-frame rearrangements with V and J called that TCRdb kept. Clones are partly lost; checked studies trace under half to an unresolved V gene and leave the rest unexplained. The table for this sample lists about 46,000 clones; about four fifths of them were counted only once. In total, the top ten clones hold around 2% of the sample.

The data were taken from a study of OX40 agonist ivuxolimab in advanced cancers. With respect to the entire study: Ivuxolimab, which targeted the costimulatory receptor OX40 (CD134), was an agonistic, fully human IgG2 monoclonal antibody. Intravenous ivuxolimab was administered to patients every 2 weeks at six dose levels: 0.01, 0.1, 0.3, 1.5, 3 and 10 mg/kg. Of the 50 to 55 patients in dose escalation, some 20 had hepatocellular carcinoma, some 15 had melanoma, 9 had renal cell carcinoma and 9 had head and neck cancer. In the dose-escalation cohort, 75% to 90% of patients were male, and the mean age was roughly 60 years with a range of roughly 23 to 79. Patients were allowed to have had prior anti-PD-1, anti-PD-L1 or anti-CTLA-4 therapy, and about 40% of the dose-escalation patients had been treated with checkpoint inhibitors. Partial responses were achieved by three dose-escalation patients, of whom one had hepatocellular carcinoma and two had cutaneous melanoma. The purpose of peripheral TCRbeta sequencing was to test whether ivuxolimab changed TCR sequence diversity and led to clonal T-cell expansion. The paper describes the monotherapy dose-escalation part (N ≈ 52 patients) of the phase I trial of ivuxolimab. What the study reported, not specific to this receptor: Antigen specificity was not determined for the clonally expanded peripheral T cells. In the 0.1-3.0 mg/kg groups, partial responders had among the lowest normalized peripheral clonal expansion, particularly in CD8+ T cells. After ivuxolimab, expanded clones were on average more numerous among CD8+ T cells than among CD4+ T cells. Clonal expansion of both CD4+ and CD8+ blood T cells was observed from baseline to week 6 at doses 0.1 to 3.0 mg/kg. Low levels of normalized T-cell clonal expansion were also seen in some patients who did not respond.

The clonotype comes from an adult with an advanced solid tumor such as melanoma, head and neck, liver or kidney cancer. The sample in question was CD4+ or CD8+ T cells sorted from blood, obtained in a trial of the OX40 agonist ivuxolimab.

CDR3 reads: CASSVDGGASTDTQYF. In nucleotide form, the sequence is TGTGCCAGCAGCGTAGATGGCGGGGCAAGCACAGATACGCAGTATTTT. Recombination linked TRBV9 to TRBJ2-3; the D segment could be TRBD2, given 6 matching bases. From its cysteine to its phenylalanine, the CDR3 spans 16 amino acids. The kept DNA is CDR3 alone, 48 bases in frame from the first base. From the germline V gene, CDR1 is SGDLS and CDR2 is YYNGEE. V is reduced by 0 bases and J by 0 bases, leaving a spacing of 11 bases between them.